The rows below give T cell receptor beta chains drawn from one sample of a study of control samples from healthy donors and cancer patients. Repertoires were generated with immunoSEQ multiplex PCR, while TCRdb's copy carries only in-frame clones and drops some. This sample has 90,000 or so clones; about 89% occur once, and the top ten carry 6.5% to 8%. Sequenced material: blood. These receptors came from a woman aged 55-69 years in good health. Each CDR3 is given with its conserved first and last residue. The D gene is left open where the match is weak. Expanded clones are given a class, and other clones once, few, many or no size at all.

j_call v_call d_call cdr3_length clone_size cdr3_aa cdr3_nt
TRBJ2-7 TRBV9 TRBD2 14 . CASSAGLAPYEQYF TGTGCCAGCAGCGCGGGACTAGCTCCCTACGAGCAGTACTTC
TRBJ2-3 TRBV5-1 . 15 . CASIPGGLSTDTQYF TGCGCCAGCATCCCGGGTGGGCTCAGCACAGATACGCAGTATTTT
TRBJ2-7 TRBV7-9 . 14 . CASSQRSGIDEQYF TGTGCCAGCAGCCAGAGGTCCGGGATTGACGAGCAGTACTTC
TRBJ2-5 TRBV6-5 . 13 . CASMRTVQETQYF TGTGCCAGCATGAGGACAGTTCAAGAGACCCAGTACTTC
TRBJ1-3 TRBV7-9 . 16 . CASSPRDRHSGNTIYF TGTGCCAGCAGCCCCCGGGACCGACACTCTGGAAACACCATATATTTT
TRBJ2-2 TRBV7-2 . 14 . CASSPPEETGELFF TGTGCCAGCAGCCCACCGGAGGAAACCGGGGAGCTGTTTTTT
TRBJ1-5 TRBV10-2 . 13 once CASSVQGDQPQHF TGCGCCAGCAGTGTACAAGGGGATCAGCCCCAGCATTTT
TRBJ2-2 TRBV24-1 . 15 . CATSDSNRAAGELFF TGTGCCACCAGTGATTCAAACCGGGCGGCCGGGGAGCTGTTTTTT
TRBJ2-3 TRBV6-5 . 15 . CASRGGQAGTDTQYF TGTGCCAGCAGGGGGGGGCAGGCGGGGACAGATACGCAGTATTTT
TRBJ2-1 TRBV11-3 . 17 . CASSLTLFIPGKDEQFF TGTGCCAGCAGCTTAACCCTCTTTATTCCGGGCAAGGATGAGCAGTTCTTC
TRBJ1-4 TRBV6-5 . 15 . CASSYTGASDEKLFF TGTGCCAGCAGTTACACGGGGGCTAGCGATGAAAAACTGTTTTTT
TRBJ1-5 TRBV12-3/TRBV12-4 . 11 . CASSRGGPQHF TGTGCCAGCAGTCGCGGGGGACCCCAGCATTTT
TRBJ1-1 TRBV15 TRBD1 14 . CATSSLGQLTEAFF TGTGCCACCAGCAGCTTGGGACAGTTAACTGAAGCTTTCTTT
TRBJ2-2 TRBV11-3 . 17 . CASSFSGTEGLTGELFF TGTGCCAGCAGCTTTAGCGGGACAGAGGGTCTTACCGGGGAGCTGTTTTTT
TRBJ1-5 TRBV6-1 TRBD1 14 . CASSEGTGYQPQHF TGTGCCAGCAGTGAAGGGACAGGGTATCAGCCCCAGCATTTT
TRBJ1-2 TRBV6-5 . 13 . CASRAGPEDGYTF TGTGCCAGCAGAGCGGGGCCAGAGGATGGCTACACCTTC
TRBJ1-6 TRBV27 . 13 . CASRGEGNSPLHF TGTGCCAGCAGAGGGGAGGGAAATTCACCCCTCCACTTT
TRBJ2-7 TRBV5-1 TRBD2 17 . CASSLNGVAGVRDEQYF TGCGCCAGCAGCCTAAATGGGGTAGCGGGAGTACGGGACGAGCAGTACTTC
TRBJ1-1 TRBV11-2 TRBD1 15 . CASSTWTGLLTEAFF TGTGCCAGCAGCACCTGGACAGGGTTGTTGACTGAAGCTTTCTTT
TRBJ2-7 TRBV11-2 TRBD1 13 . CASSRGTDYEQYF TGTGCCAGCAGCAGAGGGACAGACTACGAGCAGTACTTC
TRBJ2-1 TRBV2 TRBD2 13 . CATKRGDYNEQFF TGTGCCACAAAGCGGGGGGATTACAATGAGCAGTTCTTC
TRBJ2-1 TRBV11-3 TRBD2 13 few CASSQGLYNEQFF TGTGCCAGCAGCCAGGGACTATACAATGAGCAGTTCTTC
TRBJ1-6 TRBV15 . 16 few CATSRDQARGIPSLHF TGTGCCACCAGCAGAGATCAGGCCAGGGGAATTCCGTCCCTCCACTTT
TRBJ2-7 TRBV9 . 13 . CASSVGGLNEQYF TGTGCCAGCAGCGTAGGGGGACTGAACGAGCAGTACTTC
TRBJ1-1 TRBV7-9 . 14 . CASSRAQLNTEAFF TGTGCCAGCAGCCGGGCCCAGTTGAACACTGAAGCTTTCTTT
TRBJ1-2 TRBV5-4 . 13 . CASNPGGGVGYTF TGTGCCAGCAACCCGGGGGGGGGTGTCGGCTACACCTTC
TRBJ1-2 TRBV27 . 13 . CASSFRGRYGYTF TGTGCCAGCAGTTTCAGGGGTCGGTATGGCTACACCTTC
TRBJ1-5 TRBV18 . 14 . CASSPGGRNQPQHF TGTGCCAGCTCACCGGGGGGGCGGAATCAGCCCCAGCATTTT
TRBJ1-3 TRBV28 . 19 . CASSLLGARTAGKGNTIYF TGTGCCAGCAGTTTATTAGGGGCCCGTACAGCAGGGAAAGGAAACACCATATATTTT
TRBJ2-7 TRBV7-2 TRBD2 15 . CASSPLAGATYEQYF TGTGCCAGCAGTCCTCTAGCGGGAGCGACCTACGAGCAGTACTTC
TRBJ1-5 TRBV6-5 . 15 . CASSYVSGNNQPQHF TGTGCCAGCAGTTACGTGTCAGGTAATAATCAGCCCCAGCATTTT
TRBJ2-1 TRBV4-1 TRBD1 15 . CASSQVRTGGNEQFF TGCGCCAGCAGCCAAGTACGGACAGGGGGAAATGAGCAGTTCTTC
TRBJ1-1 TRBV6-5 . 14 . CASKTQGLNTEAFF TGTGCCAGCAAAACCCAGGGCCTGAACACTGAAGCTTTCTTT
TRBJ1-2 TRBV2 . 14 . CASSETAGYNGYTF TGTGCCAGCAGTGAAACGGCAGGGTATAATGGCTACACCTTC
TRBJ2-7 TRBV27 . 14 . CASSVVGAPYEQYF TGTGCCAGCAGCGTTGTAGGGGCTCCCTACGAGCAGTACTTC
TRBJ2-5 TRBV5-4 TRBD1 16 . CASSSTGGRYQETQYF TGTGCCAGCAGCTCCACAGGGGGCAGGTACCAAGAGACCCAGTACTTC
TRBJ2-7 TRBV7-9 TRBD1 15 . CASSLGTGIFYEQYF TGTGCCAGCAGCCTAGGGACAGGGATCTTCTACGAGCAGTACTTC
TRBJ1-6 TRBV19 . 18 . CASSSRTVLSSYNSPLHF TGTGCCAGTAGTTCCCGGACTGTTTTGAGCTCCTATAATTCACCCCTCCACTTT
TRBJ1-2 TRBV6-5 . 15 . CASSLAGMMNYGYTF TGTGCCAGCAGTTTAGCAGGGATGATGAACTATGGCTACACCTTC
TRBJ2-7 TRBV6-5 TRBD1 15 . CASSFTGTGFYEQYF TGTGCCAGCAGCTTTACCGGGACAGGGTTCTACGAGCAGTACTTC
TRBJ1-1 TRBV29-1 . 14 . CSVAIGARDTEAFF TGCAGCGTTGCCATCGGAGCCAGGGACACTGAAGCTTTCTTT